This TCR beta chain originates from a study of blood T cell repertoires in COVID-19. The table lists this clone with a few counts. Cohorts were based on clinical histories the participants reported. The CDR3 contains 16 residues. Germline assignment: CDR1 GTSNPN and CDR2 SVGIG (reference sequence). V lost 8 bases and J lost 5, with 27 bases in between. TCRdb's copy holds only in-frame clones and misses some; the assay was immunoSEQ multiplex PCR. The sample holds some 200,000 clones, almost 80% seen once. This sequence was found in a woman between 45 and 65 years old who had recovered from COVID-19. This sequence joins TRBV30 and TRBJ1-1, with D possibly TRBD1 on 6 matching bases. The sequenced material came from PBMCs or T cells enriched from blood (not recorded which). In DNA form, the CDR3 reads TGTGCCGGGGAAGTTACAGGGTGGGTTGAGTGGACTGAAGCTTTCTTT. It codes for CAGEVTGWVEWTEAFF.